The 25 T cell receptor beta chains below were found in one sample sequenced in a study of T-cell reconstitution after alpha-beta-depleted transplantation in children. It was with unique molecular identifiers that the TCRbeta library was prepared. TCRdb called the PCR reads again in MiXCR, with one record for every CDR3 protein. The table includes hundreds of thousands of distinct CDR3 sequences, roughly 13% detected once. Sequences were derived from PBMCs, mostly from graft donor cells, sampled 360 days after TCRalphabeta/CD19-depleted stem cell transplant. All receptors derive from a male patient between 5 and 17 years old who had a stem cell transplant for acute myeloid leukemia, so the T cells may come from the graft donor.

This clonotype was seen only a few times. The chain joins TRBV20-1 to TRBJ2-1; 10 nucleotides line up with TRBD2. The V gene end was trimmed by 3 bases and the J gene end by 9 bases; junction bases not matched to a gene: 8. Germline loops: CDR1 DFQATT, CDR2 SNEGSKA (reference sequence). This CDR3 is built from 14 residues. The CDR3 sequence is CSASLLAGIIEQFF. In DNA form, the CDR3 reads TGCAGTGCTAGTTTACTAGCGGGAATTATTGAGCAGTTCTTC.

This clonotype came up a few times. The gene calls are TRBV29-1 and TRBJ2-1; 7 nucleotides line up with TRBD2. The ends lost 3 bases at V and 7 bases at J; junction bases unmatched: 12. This CDR3 has 15 amino acids. From germline, CDR1 is SQVTM and CDR2 ANQGSEA. The CDR3 protein is CSVEGGGPGENEQFF. CDR3 bases: TGCAGCGTTGAGGGGGGGGGTCCCGGAGAGAATGAGCAGTTCTTC.

In this sample, this clonotype turned up a few times. The chain couples TRBV20-1 to TRBJ2-7; TRBD2 agrees at 11 bases. V shed 0 bases and J 2 bases; nucleotides not matched to a gene: 3. Germline values: CDR1 DFQATT, CDR2 SNEGSKA (reference sequence). The CDR3 runs to 15 residues. CDR3 sequence reads: CSAREGTSGPYEQYF. The CDR3 DNA reads TGCAGTGCTAGAGAGGGGACTAGCGGACCCTACGAGCAGTACTTC.

The chain is built from TRBV7-8 and TRBJ2-2; TRBD1 might be the D (6 bases). With 5 bases removed from V and 7 bases from J, the gap between germline ends came to 11 bases. This CDR3 comprises 13 residues. Looked up from germline, CDR1 is SGHVS and CDR2 is FQNEAQ. CDR3 loop: CASSLRGDGELFF. CDR3 in DNA: TGTGCCAGCAGCCTCAGGGGCGACGGGGAGCTGTTTTTT.

This clonotype was counted between two and nine times. The chain couples TRBV28 to TRBJ2-5; 8 nucleotides match TRBD2. This CDR3 region has 13 residues. Germline V gives CDR1 MDHEN, CDR2 SYDVKM. V shed 8 bases and J 4 bases; nucleotides not matched to a gene: 6. The CDR3 DNA sequence: TGTGCCAGCCATGGGGCGGGAGGAGAGACCCAGTACTTC. It specifies CASHGAGGETQYF.

The chain has TRBV28 and TRBJ2-5, with 7 bases that match TRBD1. Germline values: CDR1 MDHEN, CDR2 SYDVKM. J lost 2 bases, V lost 3 bases, and 3 bases had no gene match. This CDR3 contains 14 residues. This chain's CDR3 is CASSLRGPQETQYF. As DNA, the CDR3 is TGTGCCAGCAGTTTGAGGGGGCCTCAAGAGACCCAGTACTTC.

The rearrangement joins TRBV20-1 to TRBJ1-5, with 9 bases that match TRBD1. CDR1 DFQATT and CDR2 SNEGSKA come from the germline V gene (reference sequence). This CDR3 has 15 residues. The V gene end was trimmed by 3 bases and the J gene end by 5 bases; junction bases not matched to a gene: 8. In DNA form, the CDR3 reads TGCAGTGCTAGGCACGCCGGGACAGGGTATCAGCCCCAGCATTTT. This gives the protein CSARHAGTGYQPQHF.

A few counts support this clonotype. The chain employs TRBV28 and TRBJ2-5; D not certain. The CDR3 contains 13 residues. From germline, CDR1 is MDHEN and CDR2 SYDVKM. V was pared by 2 bases and J by 4 bases, with 8 bases between. The CDR3 loop is CASSLRKPETQYF. CDR3 coding DNA: TGTGCCAGCAGTTTACGGAAACCAGAGACCCAGTACTTC.

There are a few counts of this clonotype. The chain combines TRBV15 with TRBJ1-1; D not resolved. The V and J ends lost 6 bases and 6 bases respectively, with 11 bases between them. Germline loops: CDR1 LNHNV, CDR2 YYDKDF (reference sequence). The CDR3 is made up of 12 amino acids. The CDR3: CATSSLQSEAFF. CDR3 DNA: TGTGCCACCAGTTCTCTCCAGTCTGAAGCTTTCTTT. The whole variable domain, remainder taken from reference TRBV15 and TRBJ1-1, is DAMVIQNPRYQVTQFGKPVTLSCSQTLNHNVMYWYQQKSSQAPKLLFHYYDKDFNNEADTPDNFQSRRPNTSFCFLDIRSPGLGDTAMYLCATSSLQSEAFFGQGTRLTVV.

The sample holds a few counts of this clonotype. This chain uses TRBV7-9 with TRBJ2-3; either TRBD1 or TRBD2 may supply D (5 bases each). This CDR3 spans 18 amino acids. Germline V gene data show CDR1 as SEHNR and CDR2 as FQNEAQ (reference sequence). The ends were cut back, 3 bases at V and 1 base at J, with 20 bases in the middle. The CDR3 spells CASSFRDATRRGTDTQYF. DNA of the CDR3: TGTGCCAGCAGCTTCCGGGACGCTACCCGACGGGGCACAGATACGCAGTATTTT.

This clonotype has more than one count but fewer than ten. This rearrangement joins TRBV28 to TRBJ1-1; TRBD1 agrees at 7 bases. V lost 5 bases and J lost 1; bases outside the gene matches: 10. The CDR3 sequence is 16 residues long. Germline CDR1 is MDHEN and CDR2 is SYDVKM. The CDR3 nucleotides are TGTGCCAGCAGTCCCCGAGGGACAGCCTCGAACACTGAAGCTTTCTTT. This translates into CASSPRGTASNTEAFF.

J is TRBJ2-7 and V is TRBV20-1, with TRBD2 matching over 13 bases. The V gene's germline CDR1 is DFQATT and CDR2 SNEGSKA (reference sequence). The CDR3 extends over 15 amino acids. Germline trimming cut 2 bases from V and 5 bases from J; bases unmatched to any gene: 6. CDR3 protein: CSARPPGLAGNEQYF. CDR3 sequence (DNA): TGCAGTGCTAGACCCCCGGGACTAGCGGGAAACGAGCAGTACTTC.

This clonotype was observed many times. At one end, the junction sequence differs from germline, possibly due to a read error. This chain links TRBV28 with TRBJ2-7; possible D gene TRBD2, 5 bases. The CDR3 is made up of 15 amino acids. CDR1 is MDHEN, CDR2 SYDVKM, per germline. The CDR3 region is CASSQDFPSSSEQYF. The CDR3 DNA reads TGTGCCAGCAGTCAGGACTTTCCGTCATCCTCCGAGCAGTACTTC. Filled out from reference TRBV28 and TRBJ2-7, the complete variable domain reads DVKVTQSSRYLVKRTGEKVFLECVQDMDHENMFWYRQDPGLGLRLIYFSYDVKMKEKGDIPEGYSVSREKKERFSLILESASTNQTSMYLCASSQDFPSSSEQYFGPGTRLTVT.

There are a few counts of this clonotype. The chain combines TRBV4-3 with TRBJ2-2; possibly TRBD2 for D (6 bases). CDR1 LGHNA and CDR2 YSLEER come from the germline V gene. V lost 0 bases, J lost 2 bases, and 13 bases lay in between. This CDR3 is built from 17 residues. The CDR3 DNA reads TGCGCCAGCAGCCAAGACGTGGGGGGAGCCAACACCGGGGAGCTGTTTTTT. This sequence encodes CASSQDVGGANTGELFF.

V usage is TRBV5-5 and J usage is TRBJ2-1, with 7 bases aligning to TRBD2. The CDR3 has 15 residues. From germline, CDR1 is SGHKS and CDR2 YYEKEE (reference sequence). V dropped 4 bases and J dropped 0; count of bases not matched to a gene: 4. CDR3: CASSRDYSSYNEQFF. CDR3 nucleotides: TGTGCCAGCAGCCGGGACTACTCCTCCTACAATGAGCAGTTCTTC.

This chain joins TRBV6-2 or TRBV6-3 and TRBJ2-1; 9 bases line up with TRBD2. V gave up 6 bases and J gave up 0 bases; unmatched junction bases: 18. CDR1 and CDR2 from the germline V gene are MNHEY and SVGEGT. The CDR3 has 20 amino acids. The CDR3 sequence: CASSPLSWTSALSSYNEQFF. The CDR3 DNA reads TGTGCCAGCAGCCCCCTCTCCTGGACTAGCGCCCTGAGCTCCTACAATGAGCAGTTCTTC.

The J gene is TRBJ1-3, the V gene TRBV25-1; D unclear. Germline CDR1 MGHDK, CDR2 SYGVNS. Deletions cut 4 bases from V and 4 bases from J, with 8 bases between. CDR3 size: 13 residues. The CDR3 reads CASSGGAGNTIYF. For the CDR3, the DNA is TGTGCCAGCAGTGGGGGAGCCGGAAACACCATATATTTT.

In its sample, this clonotype was seen many times. V and J are TRBV28 and TRBJ2-2, with D perhaps TRBD1 or TRBD2 (5 bases each). Germline V gene data show CDR1 as MDHEN and CDR2 as SYDVKM. Trimming pared 5 bases from V and 2 bases from J, leaving 18 bases between. This CDR3 region has 17 residues. CDR3 region: CASSGRGWVTNTGELFF. CDR3 sequence (DNA): TGTGCCAGCAGTGGTCGGGGCTGGGTTACAAACACCGGGGAGCTGTTTTTT.

In its sample, this clonotype was seen many times. The chain joins TRBV3-1 to TRBJ2-3; TRBD2 is a possible D gene (6 bases). Trimming left V 5 bases short and J 11 bases short, with 17 bases between. From germline, CDR1 is LGHDT and CDR2 YNNKEL (reference sequence). This CDR3 is 13 amino acids long. CDR3 sequence: CASSTSGGVGQYF. CDR3 nucleotide sequence: TGTGCCAGCAGCACCTCCGGAGGGGTAGGGCAGTATTTT.

This clonotype appeared a single time. The genes are TRBV12-3 or TRBV12-4 and TRBJ2-7; 11 nucleotides match TRBD1. J was trimmed by 2 bases and V by 6 bases; bases with no gene match: 6. The CDR3 runs 15 residues. CDR3 nucleotide sequence: TGTGCCAGCAGCTATCTGGACAGGGGGCCCTACGAGCAGTACGTC. It encodes CASSYLDRGPYEQYV.

This clonotype turned up a few times. The chain has TRBV18 and TRBJ1-4, with 7 bases lining up with TRBD1. CDR3 length: 16 residues. With 3 bases clipped from V and 5 bases from J, the junction kept 9 bases outside the gene matches. In germline, CDR1 is KGHSH, CDR2 LQKENI. CDR3 protein: CASSPATTGNNEKLFF. The CDR3 bases are TGTGCCAGCTCACCGGCCACGACAGGGAACAATGAAAAACTGTTTTTT.

This clonotype has a count of ten or more. V and J are TRBV29-1 and TRBJ2-5; TRBD2 agrees at 9 bases. V shed 8 bases and J 4 bases; nucleotides not matched to a gene: 14. The CDR3 runs 15 residues. Germline CDR1 reads SQVTM; CDR2 reads ANQGSEA. This chain's CDR3 is CSSQSGSGSGETQYF. CDR3 nucleotide sequence: TGCAGCTCCCAGTCGGGTAGCGGGAGTGGAGAGACCCAGTACTTC.

This clonotype was detected only a few times. The chain uses TRBV3-1 and TRBJ1-3, with 7 nucleotides matching TRBD1. The V and J ends lost 5 bases and 8 bases, in that order; junction bases with no gene match: 9. The V gene's germline CDR1 is LGHDT and CDR2 YNNKEL (reference sequence). The CDR3 runs 14 residues. The CDR3 spells CASSSTGARDTIYF. CDR3 DNA: TGTGCCAGCAGCAGTACAGGGGCTCGGGACACCATATATTTT. The whole variable domain, remainder taken from reference TRBV3-1 and TRBJ1-3, is DTAVSQTPKYLVTQMGNDKSIKCEQNLGHDTMYWYKQDSKKFLKIMFSYNNKELIINETVPNRFSPKSPDKAHLNLHINSLELGDSAVYFCASSSTGARDTIYFGEGSWLTVV.

This sequence joins TRBV7-2 and TRBJ2-2; 7 bases are shared with TRBD2. The germline CDR1 and CDR2 sequences are SGHTA and FQGNSA. Losses at the gene ends were 1 base for V and 3 bases for J; bases not matched to a gene: 5. The CDR3 is 16 residues long. CDR3 nucleotide sequence: TGTGCCAGCAGCTTAGTGCGCCTAGCGGACACCGGGGAGCTGTTTTTT. Amino acid sequence: CASSLVRLADTGELFF. The full variable domain, rest sourced from reference TRBV7-2 and TRBJ2-2, is GAGVSQSPSNKVTEKGKDVELRCDPISGHTALYWYRQSLGQGLEFLIYFQGNSAPDKSGLPSDRFSAERTGGSVSTLTIQRTQQEDSAVYLCASSLVRLADTGELFFGEGSRLTVL.

This clonotype was seen ten or more times. The J gene is TRBJ2-1, the V gene TRBV7-3; D may correspond to TRBD1 or TRBD2 (5 bases each). The germline gives CDR1 SGHTA, CDR2 FQGTGA. The CDR3 has 15 residues. The V and J ends lost 2 bases and 2 bases respectively, with 10 bases between them. The DNA of the CDR3 is TGTGCCAGCAGCTTAGGGACCCAGGCCTACAATGAGCAGTTCTTC. Translating it yields CASSLGTQAYNEQFF.